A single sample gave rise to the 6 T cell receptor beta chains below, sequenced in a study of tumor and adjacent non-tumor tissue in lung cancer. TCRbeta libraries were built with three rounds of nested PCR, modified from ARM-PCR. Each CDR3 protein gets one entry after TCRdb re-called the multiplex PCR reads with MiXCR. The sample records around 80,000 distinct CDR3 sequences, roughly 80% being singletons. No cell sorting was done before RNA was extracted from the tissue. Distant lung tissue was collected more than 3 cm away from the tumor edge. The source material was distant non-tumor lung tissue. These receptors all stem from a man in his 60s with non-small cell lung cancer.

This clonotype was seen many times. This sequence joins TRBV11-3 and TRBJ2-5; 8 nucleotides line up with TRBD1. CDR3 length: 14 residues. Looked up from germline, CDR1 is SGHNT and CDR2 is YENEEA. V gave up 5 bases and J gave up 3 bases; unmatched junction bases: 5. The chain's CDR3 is CASSKTDREETQYF. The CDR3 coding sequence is TGTGCCAGCAGCAAAACGGACAGGGAAGAGACCCAGTACTTC.

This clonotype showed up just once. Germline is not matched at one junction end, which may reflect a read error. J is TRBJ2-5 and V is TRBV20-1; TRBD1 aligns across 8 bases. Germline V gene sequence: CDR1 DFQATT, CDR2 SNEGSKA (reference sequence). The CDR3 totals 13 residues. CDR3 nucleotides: TGCTGTGCTAGAACCGGACAGGGAGAGATCCAGTACTTC. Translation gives CCARTGQGEIQYF.

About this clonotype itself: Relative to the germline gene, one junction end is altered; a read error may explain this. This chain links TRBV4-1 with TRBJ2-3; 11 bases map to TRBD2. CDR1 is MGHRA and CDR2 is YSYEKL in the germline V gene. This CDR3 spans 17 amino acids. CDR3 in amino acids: CASGQVGTSGAQNKQYF. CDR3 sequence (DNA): TGCGCCAGCGGCCAAGTAGGGACTAGCGGTGCACAGAATAAGCAGTATTTT.

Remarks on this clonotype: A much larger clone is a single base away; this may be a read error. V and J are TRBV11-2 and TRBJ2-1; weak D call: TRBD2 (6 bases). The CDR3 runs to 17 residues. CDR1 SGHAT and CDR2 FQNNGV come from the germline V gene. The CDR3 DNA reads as TGTGCCAGCAGTTACTGGGGAGTAGTCCTCCCGGGGGATGAGGAGTTCTTC. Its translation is CASSYWGVVLPGDEEFF.

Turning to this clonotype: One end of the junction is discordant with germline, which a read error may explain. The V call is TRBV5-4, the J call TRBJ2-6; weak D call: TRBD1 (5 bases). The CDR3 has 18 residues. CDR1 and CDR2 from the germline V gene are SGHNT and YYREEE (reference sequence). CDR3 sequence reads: CDSSLGSSSPSGANVLTF. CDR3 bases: TGTGACAGCAGCTTGGGTTCCAGCTCCCCCTCTGGGGCCAACGTCCTGACTTTT.

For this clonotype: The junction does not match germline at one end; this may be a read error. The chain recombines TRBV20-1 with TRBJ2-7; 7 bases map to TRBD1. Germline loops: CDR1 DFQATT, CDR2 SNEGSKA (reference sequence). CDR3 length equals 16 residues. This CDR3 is CRARDDRQGVSYEQYF. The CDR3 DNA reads TGCAGGGCTAGAGATGATCGACAGGGTGTCTCCTACGAGCAGTACTTC.